A single sample gave rise to the 12 T cell receptor beta chains below, sequenced in a study of blood T cell repertoires in COVID-19. Libraries were prepared by immunoSEQ multiplex PCR; TCRdb keeps only in-frame clonotypes and omits some of them. The repertoire holds more than 200,000 clones, 80% to 90% seen once, with approximately 4.1% in the top ten. Sequenced: PBMCs or T cells enriched from blood (not recorded which). The source is a woman in her twenties or thirties who had recovered from COVID-19.

V gene TRBV3-1 (or the pseudogene TRBV3-2) combines with J gene TRBJ2-1, with 9 bases matching TRBD1. The CDR3 runs to 15 residues. The germline V gene has CDR1 LGHDT and CDR2 YNNKEL (reference sequence). V shed 3 bases, J shed 6 bases, and the junction held 6 bases outside the gene matches. CDR3 sequence (DNA): TGTGCCAGCAGCCATAGCCGGACAGGGGTCAATGAGCAGTTCTTC. As protein: CASSHSRTGVNEQFF.

The rearrangement uses TRBV3-1 (or the pseudogene TRBV3-2) and TRBJ1-1; perhaps TRBD1 as D (6 bases). The CDR3 consists of 15 residues. Germline V lookup: CDR1 LGHDT, CDR2 YNNKEL (reference sequence). V was trimmed by 3 bases and J by 1 base, leaving 12 bases between them. In DNA, the CDR3 is TGTGCCAGCAGCCACACAGGGTCGAGGAACACTGAAGCTTTCTTT. It codes for CASSHTGSRNTEAFF.

The chain has TRBV5-6 and TRBJ2-1, with D possibly being TRBD2 (5 bases). CDR1 SGHDT and CDR2 YYEEEE come from the germline V gene. The CDR3 covers 12 residues. V was clipped by 6 bases and J by 8 bases, with 12 bases between them. The CDR3 here is CASTRGSYEQFF. The CDR3 DNA reads TGTGCCAGCACCCGGGGATCTTATGAGCAGTTCTTC.

The chain links TRBV5-8 to TRBJ2-7; D is unresolved. Between the trimmed V and J ends, which lost 2 bases and 2 bases, there was a span of 8 bases. This CDR3 has 13 amino acids. Germline V lookup: CDR1 SGHTS, CDR2 YDEGEE. The CDR3 region has the DNA TGTGCCAGCAGCTTTCGAGGAACCTACGAGCAGTACTTC. This encodes CASSFRGTYEQYF. The whole variable domain, remainder taken from reference TRBV5-8 and TRBJ2-7, is EAGVTQSPTHLIKTRGQQATLRCSPISGHTSVYWYQQALGLGLQFLLWYDEGEERNRGNFPPRFSGRQFPNYSSELNVNALELEDSALYLCASSFRGTYEQYFGPGTRLTVT.

The chain employs TRBV18 and TRBJ1-1, with D possibly being TRBD1 (6 bases). Trimming stripped 4 bases from V and 4 bases from J, with 10 bases between. The germline gives CDR1 KGHSH, CDR2 LQKENI. The CDR3 runs to 13 residues. The chain's CDR3 is CASSRVRGTEAFF. For the CDR3, the DNA is TGTGCCAGCTCACGAGTCAGGGGCACTGAAGCTTTCTTT.

This chain joins TRBV5-5 and TRBJ1-6; D may be TRBD1 (6 bases). V shed 5 bases and J shed 0 bases, with 12 bases lying between them. CDR3 length: 16 residues. Germline assignment: CDR1 SGHKS and CDR2 YYEKEE (reference sequence). The CDR3 DNA reads TGTGCCAGCAGACAGGGCTTAAGCTCCTATAATTCACCCCTCCACTTT. It codes for CASRQGLSSYNSPLHF. Based on the CDR3 plus reference TRBV5-5 and TRBJ1-6, the full variable domain is DAGVTQSPTHLIKTRGQQVTLRCSPISGHKSVSWYQQVLGQGPQFIFQYYEKEERGRGNFPDRFSARQFPNYSSELNVNALLLGDSALYLCASRQGLSSYNSPLHFGNGTRLTVT.

The chain couples TRBV6-6 to TRBJ1-4, with D maybe TRBD1 (5 bases). The CDR3 totals 15 residues. V was clipped by 4 bases and J by 0 bases, with 9 bases between them. Germline values: CDR1 MNHNY, CDR2 SVGAGI (reference sequence). CDR3 loop: CASSWGGATNEKLFF. The CDR3 DNA reads TGTGCCAGCAGTTGGGGCGGGGCAACTAATGAAAAACTGTTTTTT.

This clone was detected a few times. This sequence joins TRBV18 and TRBJ1-1; possibly TRBD1 for D (6 bases). The V gene lost 2 bases and the J gene lost 3 bases, with 10 bases spanning the gap. Germline loops: CDR1 KGHSH, CDR2 LQKENI. The CDR3 sequence is 14 residues long. CDR3 DNA sequence: TGTGCCAGCTCACCATCGGGGGGGCACACTGAAGCTTTCTTT. Amino acids: CASSPSGGHTEAFF.

Only a few counts were recorded for this clone. V and J are TRBV5-1 and TRBJ1-5; unclear D gene. Looked up from germline, CDR1 is SGHRS and CDR2 is YFSETQ. Between the trimmed V and J ends, which lost 8 bases and 6 bases, there was a span of 9 bases. The CDR3 contains 11 residues. Here the CDR3 DNA reads TGCGCCAGGACGGGGATTCAGCCCCAGCATTTT. This codes for CARTGIQPQHF.

The chain joins TRBV28 to TRBJ1-4; D remains ambiguous. V gave up 0 bases and J gave up 4 bases, with 6 bases separating them. CDR1 is MDHEN, CDR2 SYDVKM, per germline. This CDR3 region has 14 residues. CDR3 loop: CASSLWRDNEKLFF. In DNA, the CDR3 is TGTGCCAGCAGTTTATGGAGGGATAATGAAAAACTGTTTTTT.

This clone was picked up a small number of times. The rearrangement links TRBV13 to TRBJ1-5; D call uncertain. Germline CDR1 PRHDT, CDR2 FYEKMQ (reference sequence). The length of the CDR3 is 12 residues. The germline V and J ends were trimmed by 2 bases and 6 bases, with 5 bases remaining between them. The CDR3 nucleotides read TGTGCCAGCAGCTTACGGAGTCAGCCCCAGCATTTT. It translates to CASSLRSQPQHF.

DNA of the CDR3: TGTGCCAGTAGTCAAAACAGGGAACAGCCCCAGCATTTT. Protein sequence: CASSQNREQPQHF. The chain employs TRBV19 and TRBJ1-5; D might be TRBD1 (6 bases). Per the germline V gene, CDR1 is LNHDA and CDR2 is SQIVND (reference sequence). Trimming took off 5 bases at V and 7 bases at J, with 12 bases between the two ends. CDR3 length: 13 amino acids.